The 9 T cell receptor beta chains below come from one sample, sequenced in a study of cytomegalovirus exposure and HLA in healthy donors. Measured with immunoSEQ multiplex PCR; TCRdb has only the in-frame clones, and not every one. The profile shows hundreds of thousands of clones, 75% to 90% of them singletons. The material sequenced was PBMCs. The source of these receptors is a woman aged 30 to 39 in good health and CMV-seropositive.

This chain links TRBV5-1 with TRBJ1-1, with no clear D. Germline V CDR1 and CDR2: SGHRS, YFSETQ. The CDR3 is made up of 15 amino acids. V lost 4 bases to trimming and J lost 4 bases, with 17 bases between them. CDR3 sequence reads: CASSREAALGTEAFF. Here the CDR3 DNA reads TGCGCCAGCAGCCGCGAGGCAGCCCTGGGCACTGAAGCTTTCTTT.

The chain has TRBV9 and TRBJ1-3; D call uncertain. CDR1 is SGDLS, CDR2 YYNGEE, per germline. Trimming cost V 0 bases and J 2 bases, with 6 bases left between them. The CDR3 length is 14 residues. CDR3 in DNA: TGTGCCAGCAGCGTAGGAGGGACTGGAAACACCATATATTTT. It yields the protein CASSVGGTGNTIYF.

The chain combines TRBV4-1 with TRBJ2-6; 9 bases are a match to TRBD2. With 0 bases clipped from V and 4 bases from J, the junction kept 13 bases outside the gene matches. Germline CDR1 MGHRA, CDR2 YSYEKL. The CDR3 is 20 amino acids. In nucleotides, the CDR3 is TGCGCCAGCAGCCAAGAGTTCCGCGGGAGGGTCCTCGGAGGGGCCAACGTCCTGACTTTC. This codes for CASSQEFRGRVLGGANVLTF.

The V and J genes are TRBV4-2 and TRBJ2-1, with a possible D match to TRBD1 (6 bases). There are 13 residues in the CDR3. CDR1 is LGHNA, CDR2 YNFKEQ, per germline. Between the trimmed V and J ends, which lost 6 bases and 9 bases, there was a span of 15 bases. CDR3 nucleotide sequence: TGTGCCAGCAGGGATGGTGGGGGCGGTGAGCAGTTCTTC. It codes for CASRDGGGGEQFF.

The CDR3 DNA reads TGTGCCAGCAGTTTATACAGGGGGGCCGGGGAGCTGTTTTTT. It codes for CASSLYRGAGELFF. The V and J genes are TRBV27 and TRBJ2-2; 8 bases line up with TRBD1. Trimming removed 1 base from V and 6 bases from J; junction bases left unmatched: 1. From germline, CDR1 is MNHEY and CDR2 SMNVEV (reference sequence). This CDR3 contains 14 residues.

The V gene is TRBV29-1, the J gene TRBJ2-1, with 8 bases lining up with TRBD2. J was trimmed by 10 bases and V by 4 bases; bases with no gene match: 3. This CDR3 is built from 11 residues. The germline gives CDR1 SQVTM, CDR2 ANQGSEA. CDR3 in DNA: TGCAGCGTTGCACGACTAGCGGAGCAGTTCTTC. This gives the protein CSVARLAEQFF.

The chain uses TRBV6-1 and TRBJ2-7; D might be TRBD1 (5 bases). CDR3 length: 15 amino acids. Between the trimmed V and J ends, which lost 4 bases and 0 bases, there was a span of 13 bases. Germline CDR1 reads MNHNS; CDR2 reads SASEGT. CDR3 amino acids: CASSVWGQGSYEQYF. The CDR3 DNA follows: TGTGCCAGCAGTGTTTGGGGTCAGGGCTCCTACGAGCAGTACTTC.

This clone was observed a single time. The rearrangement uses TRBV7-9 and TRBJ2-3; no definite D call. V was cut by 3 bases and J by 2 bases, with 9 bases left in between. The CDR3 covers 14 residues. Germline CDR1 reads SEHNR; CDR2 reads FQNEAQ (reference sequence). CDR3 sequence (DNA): TGTGCCAGCAGCTTTTCAGATAACACAGATACGCAGTATTTT. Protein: CASSFSDNTDTQYF. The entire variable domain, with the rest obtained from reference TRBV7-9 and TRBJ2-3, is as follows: DTGVSQNPRHKITKRGQNVTFRCDPISEHNRLYWYRQTLGQGPEFLTYFQNEAQLEKSRLLSDRFSAERPKGSFSTLEIQRTEQGDSAMYLCASSFSDNTDTQYFGPGTRLTVL.

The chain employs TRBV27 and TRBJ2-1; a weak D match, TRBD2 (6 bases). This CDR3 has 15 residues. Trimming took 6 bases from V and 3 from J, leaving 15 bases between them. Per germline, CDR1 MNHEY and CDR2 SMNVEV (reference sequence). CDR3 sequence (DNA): TGTGCCAGCAGCGACCCGAGAGCGGGCTACAATGAGCAGTTCTTC. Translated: CASSDPRAGYNEQFF.